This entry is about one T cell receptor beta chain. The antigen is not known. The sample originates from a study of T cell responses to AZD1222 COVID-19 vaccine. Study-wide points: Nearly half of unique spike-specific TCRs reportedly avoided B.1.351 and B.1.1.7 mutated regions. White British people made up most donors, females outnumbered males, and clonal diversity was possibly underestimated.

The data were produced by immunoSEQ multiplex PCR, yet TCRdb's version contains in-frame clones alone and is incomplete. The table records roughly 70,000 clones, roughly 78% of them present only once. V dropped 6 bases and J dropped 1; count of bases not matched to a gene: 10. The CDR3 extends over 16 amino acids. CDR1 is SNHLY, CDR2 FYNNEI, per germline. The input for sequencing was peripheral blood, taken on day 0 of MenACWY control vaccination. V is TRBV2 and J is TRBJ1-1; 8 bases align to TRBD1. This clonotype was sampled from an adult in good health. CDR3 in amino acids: CASSPRGQRANTEAFF. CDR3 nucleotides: TGTGCCAGCAGCCCCAGGGGGCAGAGAGCGAACACTGAAGCTTTCTTT. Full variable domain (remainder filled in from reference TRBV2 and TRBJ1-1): EPEVTQTPSHQVTQMGQEVILRCVPISNHLYFYWYRQILGQKVEFLVSFYNNEISEKSEIFDDQFSVERPDGSNFTLKIRSTKLEDSAMYFCASSPRGQRANTEAFFGQGTRLTVV.